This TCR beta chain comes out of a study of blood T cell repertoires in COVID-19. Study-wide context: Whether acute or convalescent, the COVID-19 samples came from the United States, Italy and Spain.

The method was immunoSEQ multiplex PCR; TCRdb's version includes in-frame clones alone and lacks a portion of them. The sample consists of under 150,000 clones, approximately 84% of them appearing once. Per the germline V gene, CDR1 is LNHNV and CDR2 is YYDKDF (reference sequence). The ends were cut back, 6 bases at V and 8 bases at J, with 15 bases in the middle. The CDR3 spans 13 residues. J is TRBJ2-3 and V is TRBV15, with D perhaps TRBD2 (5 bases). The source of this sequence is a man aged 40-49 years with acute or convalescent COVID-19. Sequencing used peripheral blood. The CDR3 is CATREASAGTQYF. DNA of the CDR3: TGTGCCACCAGAGAGGCCTCCGCGGGTACGCAGTATTTT.